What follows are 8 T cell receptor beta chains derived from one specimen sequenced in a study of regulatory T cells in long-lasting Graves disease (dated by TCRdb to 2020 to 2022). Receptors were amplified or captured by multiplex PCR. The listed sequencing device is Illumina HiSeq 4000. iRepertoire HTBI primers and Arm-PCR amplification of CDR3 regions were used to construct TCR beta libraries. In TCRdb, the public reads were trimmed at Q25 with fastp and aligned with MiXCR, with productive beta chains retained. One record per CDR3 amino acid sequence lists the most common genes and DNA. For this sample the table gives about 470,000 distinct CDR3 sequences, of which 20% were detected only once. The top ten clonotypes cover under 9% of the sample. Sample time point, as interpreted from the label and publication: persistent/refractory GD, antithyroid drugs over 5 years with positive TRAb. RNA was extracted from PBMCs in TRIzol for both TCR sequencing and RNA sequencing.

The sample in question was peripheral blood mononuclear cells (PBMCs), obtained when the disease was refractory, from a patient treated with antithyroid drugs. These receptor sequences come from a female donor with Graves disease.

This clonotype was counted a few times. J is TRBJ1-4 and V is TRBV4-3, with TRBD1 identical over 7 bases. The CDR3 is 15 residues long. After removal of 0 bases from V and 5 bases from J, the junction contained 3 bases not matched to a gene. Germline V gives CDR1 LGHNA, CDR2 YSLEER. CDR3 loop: CASSQDGRGNEKLFF. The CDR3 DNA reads TGCGCCAGCAGCCAAGACGGCAGGGGGAATGAAAAACTGTTTTTT.

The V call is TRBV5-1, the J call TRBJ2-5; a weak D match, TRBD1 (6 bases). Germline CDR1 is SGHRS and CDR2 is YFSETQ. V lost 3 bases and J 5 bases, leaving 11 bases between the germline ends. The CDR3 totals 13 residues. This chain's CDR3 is CASSSVQGETQYF. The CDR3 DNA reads TGCGCCAGCAGCTCCGTTCAGGGGGAGACCCAGTACTTC.

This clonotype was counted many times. CDR3 residues: CASGAGGPETQYF. DNA for the CDR3: TGTGCCAGCGGAGCGGGAGGCCCAGAGACCCAGTACTTC. The gene calls are TRBV27 and TRBJ2-5, with 9 bases aligning to TRBD2. CDR3 size: 13 residues. The V segment lost 8 bases and the J segment 4 bases; nucleotides outside the gene matches: 5. Germline CDR1 reads MNHEY; CDR2 reads SMNVEV (reference sequence).

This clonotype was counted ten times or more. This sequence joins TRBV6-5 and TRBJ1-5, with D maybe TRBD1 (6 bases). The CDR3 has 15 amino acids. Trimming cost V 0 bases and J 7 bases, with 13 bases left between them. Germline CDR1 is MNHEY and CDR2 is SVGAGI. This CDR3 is CASSYSLPGVQPQHF. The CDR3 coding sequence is TGTGCCAGCAGTTACTCGCTCCCAGGGGTCCAGCCCCAGCATTTT.

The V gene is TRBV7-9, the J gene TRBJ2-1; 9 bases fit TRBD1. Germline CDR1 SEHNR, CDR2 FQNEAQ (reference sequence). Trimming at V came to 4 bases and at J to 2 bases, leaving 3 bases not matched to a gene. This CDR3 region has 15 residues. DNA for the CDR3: TGTGCCAGCAGCTCGGGACAGGGACCCTACAATGAGCAGTTCTTC. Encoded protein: CASSSGQGPYNEQFF.

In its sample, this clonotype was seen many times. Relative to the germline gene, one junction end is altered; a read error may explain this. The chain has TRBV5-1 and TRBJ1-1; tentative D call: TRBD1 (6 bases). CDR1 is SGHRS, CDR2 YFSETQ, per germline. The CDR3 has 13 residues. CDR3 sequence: CASSAGENTEAFF. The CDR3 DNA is TGTGCCAGTAGTGCAGGGGAGAACACTGAAGCTTTCTTT.

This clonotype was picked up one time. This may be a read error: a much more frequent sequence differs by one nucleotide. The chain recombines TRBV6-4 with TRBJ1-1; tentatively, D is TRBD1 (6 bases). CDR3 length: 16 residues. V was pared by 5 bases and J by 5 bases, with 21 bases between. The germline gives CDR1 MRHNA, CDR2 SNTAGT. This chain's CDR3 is CASSCSTGPSTTEAFF. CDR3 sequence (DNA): TGTGCCAGCAGTTGCTCGACAGGCCCAAGTACTACTGAAGCTTTCTTT.

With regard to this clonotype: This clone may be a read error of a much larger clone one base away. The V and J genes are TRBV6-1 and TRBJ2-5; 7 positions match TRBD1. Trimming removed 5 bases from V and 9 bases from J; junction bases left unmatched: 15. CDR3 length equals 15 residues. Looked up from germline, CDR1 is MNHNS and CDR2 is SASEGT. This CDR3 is CASSPLEQGIGAQYF. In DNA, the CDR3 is TGTGCCAGCAGTCCCCTCGAACAGGGGATCGGGGCCCAGTACTTC.